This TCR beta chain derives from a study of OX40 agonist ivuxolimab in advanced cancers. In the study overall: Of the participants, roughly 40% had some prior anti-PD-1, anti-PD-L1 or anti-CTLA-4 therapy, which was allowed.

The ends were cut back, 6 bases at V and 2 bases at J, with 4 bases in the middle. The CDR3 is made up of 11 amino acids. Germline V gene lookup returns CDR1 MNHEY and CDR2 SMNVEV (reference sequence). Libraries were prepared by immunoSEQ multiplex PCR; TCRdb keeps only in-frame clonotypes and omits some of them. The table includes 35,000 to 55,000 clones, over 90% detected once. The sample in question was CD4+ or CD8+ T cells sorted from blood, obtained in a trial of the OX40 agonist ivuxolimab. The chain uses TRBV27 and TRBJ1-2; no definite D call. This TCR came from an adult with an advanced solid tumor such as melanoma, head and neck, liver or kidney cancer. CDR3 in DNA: TGTGCCAGCAGAACCAACTATGGCTACACCTTC. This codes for CASRTNYGYTF.